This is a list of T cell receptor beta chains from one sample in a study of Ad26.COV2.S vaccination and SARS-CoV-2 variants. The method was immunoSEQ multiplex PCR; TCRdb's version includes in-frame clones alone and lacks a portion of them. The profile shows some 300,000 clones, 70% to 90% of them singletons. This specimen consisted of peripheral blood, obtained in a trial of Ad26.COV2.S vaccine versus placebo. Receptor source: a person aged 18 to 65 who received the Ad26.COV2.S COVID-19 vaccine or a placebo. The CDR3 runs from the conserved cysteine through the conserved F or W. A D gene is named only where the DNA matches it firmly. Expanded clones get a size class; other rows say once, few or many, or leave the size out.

CDR3 protein: CASSLGDINQPQHF; CDR3 DNA: TGCGCCAGCAGCTTGGGGGACATCAATCAGCCCCAGCATTTT; J gene: TRBJ1-5; D gene: -; clone size: -; V gene: TRBV5-1
CDR3 protein: CASSPTRWGQNGGANVLTF; CDR3 DNA: TGCGCCAGCAGCCCCACCCGGTGGGGTCAAAATGGTGGGGCCAACGTCCTGACTTTC; J gene: TRBJ2-6; D gene: -; clone size: -; V gene: TRBV4-1
CDR3 protein: CASSLDRGAGEQYF; CDR3 DNA: TGTGCCAGCTCACTGGACAGAGGCGCGGGAGAGCAGTACTTC; J gene: TRBJ2-7; D gene: -; clone size: -; V gene: TRBV18
CDR3 protein: CASSVADSSGNTIYF; CDR3 DNA: TGTGCCAGCAGCGTAGCTGACAGCTCTGGAAACACCATATATTTT; J gene: TRBJ1-3; D gene: -; clone size: -; V gene: TRBV9
CDR3 protein: CASSQDSGRHEAFF; CDR3 DNA: TGCGCCAGCAGCCAAGATTCGGGGAGACATGAAGCTTTCTTT; J gene: TRBJ1-1; D gene: -; clone size: -; V gene: TRBV4-1
CDR3 protein: CASSETSFSNQPQHF; CDR3 DNA: TGTGCCAGTAGTGAAACTAGTTTCAGCAATCAGCCCCAGCATTTT; J gene: TRBJ1-5; D gene: -; clone size: -; V gene: TRBV19
CDR3 protein: CASSPGVIEQYF; CDR3 DNA: TGTGCCAGCAGTCCCGGGGTAATCGAGCAGTACTTC; J gene: TRBJ2-7; D gene: -; clone size: -; V gene: TRBV6-2/TRBV6-3
CDR3 protein: CASRPQRLSTDTQYF; CDR3 DNA: TGTGCCAGCAGACCGCAACGGCTTAGCACAGATACGCAGTATTTT; J gene: TRBJ2-3; D gene: -; clone size: -; V gene: TRBV2
CDR3 protein: CASSREQGGYTEAFF; CDR3 DNA: TGTGCCAGCAGCAGGGAACAGGGCGGGTACACTGAAGCTTTCTTT; J gene: TRBJ1-1; D gene: -; clone size: -; V gene: TRBV7-2
CDR3 protein: CASSLGGLRNEQFF; CDR3 DNA: TGCGCCAGCAGCTTGGGGGGACTCCGAAATGAGCAGTTCTTC; J gene: TRBJ2-1; D gene: -; clone size: -; V gene: TRBV5-1
CDR3 protein: CASSSTGWELFF; CDR3 DNA: TGCGCCAGCAGCTCGACAGGGTGGGAGCTGTTTTTT; J gene: TRBJ2-2; D gene: TRBD1; clone size: few; V gene: TRBV5-1
CDR3 protein: CASSPKGRNTEAFF; CDR3 DNA: TGTGCCAGCTCACCAAAGGGTCGGAACACTGAAGCTTTCTTT; J gene: TRBJ1-1; D gene: -; clone size: -; V gene: TRBV18
CDR3 protein: CSASHNEQFF; CDR3 DNA: TGCAGTGCTAGTCACAATGAGCAGTTCTTC; J gene: TRBJ2-1; D gene: -; clone size: -; V gene: TRBV20-1
CDR3 protein: CAWSGWGSGNTIYF; CDR3 DNA: TGTGCCTGGAGTGGATGGGGCTCTGGAAACACCATATATTTT; J gene: TRBJ1-3; D gene: -; clone size: -; V gene: TRBV30
CDR3 protein: CASSLGGPNTQQETQYF; CDR3 DNA: TGTGCCAGCAGCTTGGGAGGGCCTAACACCCAACAAGAGACCCAGTACTTC; J gene: TRBJ2-5; D gene: -; clone size: -; V gene: TRBV5-6
CDR3 protein: CASSPQAVNTEAFF; CDR3 DNA: TGTGCCAGCAGCCCCCAAGCAGTGAACACTGAAGCTTTCTTT; J gene: TRBJ1-1; D gene: -; clone size: few; V gene: TRBV7-9
CDR3 protein: CAIRQGGISNEQFF; CDR3 DNA: TGTGCCATCAGACAGGGAGGAATTTCCAATGAGCAGTTCTTC; J gene: TRBJ2-1; D gene: -; clone size: -; V gene: TRBV10-3
CDR3 protein: CASSLAGVRGRTEAFF; CDR3 DNA: TGTGCCAGCAGCTTAGCGGGGGTCAGGGGGCGTACTGAAGCTTTCTTT; J gene: TRBJ1-1; D gene: TRBD1; clone size: -; V gene: TRBV7-2
CDR3 protein: CASSAGPSGNQPQHF; CDR3 DNA: TGCGCCAGCAGCGCGGGACCAAGTGGCAATCAGCCCCAGCATTTT; J gene: TRBJ1-5; D gene: -; clone size: few; V gene: TRBV5-1
CDR3 protein: CASSQPGGATEAFF; CDR3 DNA: TGTGCCAGCAGCCAACCAGGGGGAGCAACTGAAGCTTTCTTT; J gene: TRBJ1-1; D gene: TRBD1; clone size: -; V gene: TRBV3-1/TRBV3-2
CDR3 protein: CASSHSARGRGQPQHF; CDR3 DNA: TGTGCCAGCAGTCACTCCGCCAGGGGGCGCGGGCAGCCCCAGCATTTT; J gene: TRBJ1-5; D gene: TRBD1; clone size: -; V gene: TRBV6-5
CDR3 protein: CSVGGQGPGELFF; CDR3 DNA: TGCAGCGTGGGGGGACAGGGACCCGGGGAGCTGTTTTTT; J gene: TRBJ2-2; D gene: TRBD1; clone size: -; V gene: TRBV29-1
CDR3 protein: CASSFQGLTGPVPLHF; CDR3 DNA: TGTGCCAGCAGCTTTCAGGGACTAACCGGGCCCGTGCCCCTCCACTTT; J gene: TRBJ1-6; D gene: -; clone size: -; V gene: TRBV7-2
CDR3 protein: CASSSDLRGRIPGANVLTF; CDR3 DNA: TGCGCCAGCAGCTCCGATCTCAGGGGGCGCATTCCTGGGGCCAACGTCCTGACTTTC; J gene: TRBJ2-6; D gene: TRBD1; clone size: -; V gene: TRBV5-1
CDR3 protein: CASSLGAGRVRETQYF; CDR3 DNA: TGTGCTAGCAGCTTAGGGGCGGGCAGGGTGAGAGAGACCCAGTACTTC; J gene: TRBJ2-5; D gene: -; clone size: -; V gene: TRBV7-7
CDR3 protein: CASSTTRGLAKNIQYF; CDR3 DNA: TGTGCCAGCAGTACGACGAGGGGGCTAGCCAAAAACATTCAGTACTTC; J gene: TRBJ2-4; D gene: TRBD1; clone size: -; V gene: TRBV27